These 8 T cell receptor beta chains originate from one sample sequenced in a study of T cell repertoires in cytomegalovirus infection. In TCRdb, the reads were re-called with MiXCR into one record per CDR3 protein. The repertoire includes about 250,000 distinct CDR3 sequences, 10% to 15% of them detected once, and under 2% sits in the top ten. Sequences were obtained from PBMCs. Receptors originate from a human donor in good health (CMV status not recorded). Some clones in this sample may be carry-over from other donors' samples.

V gene TRBV7-9 combines with J gene TRBJ1-6, with a possible D match to TRBD1 (6 bases). Germline assignment: CDR1 SEHNR and CDR2 FQNEAQ (reference sequence). The CDR3 contains 16 residues. The V gene lost 2 bases and the J gene lost 5 bases, with 13 bases spanning the gap. The CDR3 region is CASSLPGHRDNSPLHF. CDR3 DNA: TGTGCCAGCAGCTTACCGGGACACAGAGATAATTCACCCCTCCACTTT.

This clonotype was counted a few times. The chain uses TRBV7-9 and TRBJ1-6; no clear D gene. Trimming left V 5 bases short and J 9 bases short, with 14 bases between. The CDR3 consists of 14 residues. Germline V lookup: CDR1 SEHNR, CDR2 FQNEAQ (reference sequence). This chain's CDR3 is CASSQYRTGSPLHF. The CDR3 DNA reads TGTGCCAGCAGCCAATACCGGACGGGTTCACCCCTCCACTTT.

This clonotype has a count of ten or more. The CDR3 loop is CASSSPTRGYNEQFF. The CDR3 coding sequence is TGTGCCAGCAGTTCCCCCACTAGAGGCTACAATGAGCAGTTCTTC. The chain couples TRBV12-3 or TRBV12-4 to TRBJ2-1; tentative D call: TRBD2 (5 bases). V was shortened by 4 bases and J by 3 bases, with 13 bases between the two germline ends. This CDR3 contains 15 residues.

In this sample, this clonotype turned up a few times. The chain uses TRBV20-1 and TRBJ2-3; D is unclear. The CDR3 is 15 residues long. V lost 1 base and J 3 bases, leaving 14 bases between the germline ends. Germline V gene lookup returns CDR1 DFQATT and CDR2 SNEGSKA (reference sequence). The CDR3 sequence: CSARGRLGATDTQYF. The CDR3 DNA sequence: TGCAGTGCTAGAGGCCGACTCGGCGCGACAGATACGCAGTATTTT.

This clonotype turned up a few times. This chain links TRBV5-1 with TRBJ1-1, with TRBD1 as a possible D gene (6 bases). V lost 0 bases to trimming and J lost 5 bases, with 14 bases between them. The CDR3 extends over 15 amino acids. Per the germline V gene, CDR1 is SGHRS and CDR2 is YFSETQ. CDR3 coding DNA: TGCGCCAGCAGCTTGGAGAACCCCGGGACAACTGAAGCTTTCTTT. It is translated as CASSLENPGTTEAFF.

Concerning this clonotype: This may be a read error: a much more frequent sequence differs by one nucleotide. The chain uses TRBV7-8 and TRBJ2-5; D uncertain. This CDR3 spans 11 amino acids. Germline V gene data show CDR1 as SGHVS and CDR2 as FQNEAQ. The germline V and J ends were trimmed by 6 bases and 2 bases, with 4 bases remaining between them. For the CDR3, the DNA is TGTGCCAGCAGAATTCAAGAGACCCAGTACTTC. It is translated as CASRIQETQYF.

V is TRBV20-1 and J is TRBJ2-1; D is perhaps TRBD1 (6 bases). Germline lookup yields CDR1 DFQATT and CDR2 SNEGSKA (reference sequence). The CDR3 consists of 12 residues. V lost 3 bases, J lost 10 bases, and 13 bases lay in between. The CDR3 protein is CSARGASREQFF. DNA for the CDR3: TGCAGTGCTAGGGGGGCTAGCCGCGAGCAGTTCTTC.

In this sample, this clonotype turned up many times. The chain recombines TRBV28 with TRBJ1-5; weak D call: TRBD1 (6 bases). Per germline, CDR1 MDHEN and CDR2 SYDVKM. Trimming took 5 bases from V and 3 from J, leaving 14 bases between them. There are 15 residues in the CDR3. CDR3 nucleotides: TGTGCCAGCAGTAAACAGGGTTGGGTCAATCAGCCCCAGCATTTT. The encoded protein is CASSKQGWVNQPQHF.